The 3 T cell receptor beta chains given below trace back to one sample, sequenced in a study of cytomegalovirus exposure and HLA in healthy donors. In the PCR, 60 Vbeta and 13 Jbeta primers were used. Sequencing used immunoSEQ multiplex PCR; TCRdb keeps in-frame clones, though not all of them. This sample carries 99,000 or so clones, around 78% of them seen once, and the ten largest clones take about 6%. Sequencing was carried out using PBMCs. All receptors derive from a male donor in good health and CMV-seronegative.

This rearrangement joins TRBV27 to TRBJ2-7, with a weak D call TRBD1 (6 bases). CDR1 MNHEY and CDR2 SMNVEV come from the germline V gene (reference sequence). Trimming shortened V by 5 bases and J by 1 base, and 12 bases separated the two germline ends. This CDR3 is 14 amino acids long. CDR3 sequence (DNA): TGTGCCAGCAGTCCCCTGGGACAATCCTACGAGCAGTACTTC. Amino acid sequence: CASSPLGQSYEQYF.

The chain recombines TRBV6-6 with TRBJ2-7; 11 bases map to TRBD1. The CDR3 is 15 amino acids. V lost 0 bases, J lost 6 bases, and 4 bases stayed unmatched. CDR1 and CDR2 from the germline V gene are MNHNY and SVGAGI (reference sequence). CDR3 in amino acids: CASSYSDRGRAEQYF. The CDR3 nucleotides are TGTGCCAGCAGTTACTCGGACAGGGGGCGCGCCGAGCAGTACTTC.

The chain recombines TRBV2 with TRBJ2-4; 7 nucleotides agree with TRBD1. The CDR3 spans 14 residues. Germline V gives CDR1 SNHLY, CDR2 FYNNEI. Trimming removed 6 bases from V and 8 bases from J; junction bases left unmatched: 10. The CDR3 nucleotides are TGTGCCAGCAGGGACTTCTCAGGGGGAGACATTCAGTACTTC. Its protein is CASRDFSGGDIQYF.